This note documents a single TCR beta chain sequence. Its antigen is still unknown. Trimming left V 5 bases short and J 3 bases short, with 13 bases between. The CDR3 runs 14 residues. CDR1 SEHNR and CDR2 FQNEAQ come from the germline V gene (reference sequence). The data derive from a study of response to subunit inactivated influenza vaccine. Overall study findings and caveats: Each seasonal influenza vaccination, the authors suggested, recruits few new T cells.

Via MiXCR, TCRdb re-called the RT-PCR reads, giving one row per CDR3 protein. Here the sample spans 150,000 or so distinct CDR3 sequences, roughly 11% being singletons. This clonotype was sampled from a man aged 50 to 59 who received an inactivated influenza vaccine. Sequencing was performed on non-naive T cells sorted from PBMCs, taken roughly 48 days after vaccination. The chain joins TRBV7-9 to TRBJ1-1, with a tentative D call TRBD1 (6 bases). This CDR3 is CASSQKTGYTEAFF. In DNA, the CDR3 is TGTGCCAGCAGCCAAAAAACAGGGTACACTGAAGCTTTCTTT.